The rows below give T cell receptor beta chains drawn from one sample of a study of cytomegalovirus exposure and HLA in healthy donors. Profiling relied on immunoSEQ multiplex PCR, and the TCRdb table lists in-frame clones only, not all of them. Of about 140,000 clones listed, about three quarters are singletons. The sequencing sample was made of PBMCs. These receptors were taken from a male donor in good health and CMV-seropositive. CDR3s include the opening cysteine and the closing phenylalanine or tryptophan. D genes are given only for firm matches. Where a row states a size, it is once, few, many or the class of an expanded clone; other rows omit it.

TRBJ2-6	TRBD1	TRBV28	NA	17	CASSSGQGNPGANVLTF	TGTGCCAGCAGTTCCGGACAGGGAAATCCTGGGGCCAACGTCCTGACTTTC
TRBJ2-7	TRBD1	TRBV4-1	NA	16	CASSPGTAQSSYEQYF	TGCGCCAGCAGCCCTGGGACAGCCCAAAGCTCCTACGAGCAGTACTTC
TRBJ2-7	NA	TRBV4-2	NA	12	CASSQAQYEQYF	TGTGCCAGCAGCCAAGCACAATACGAGCAGTACTTC
TRBJ2-1	NA	TRBV9	few	16	CASSVEAGISYNEQFF	TGTGCCAGCAGCGTAGAGGCGGGAATTTCCTACAATGAGCAGTTCTTC
TRBJ2-7	TRBD2	TRBV28	NA	15	CASLDSGRLGYEQYF	TGTGCCTCCCTAGATAGCGGGAGGTTGGGCTACGAGCAGTACTTC
TRBJ2-3	TRBD1	TRBV25-1	NA	17	CASSDLVRDRGTDTQYF	TGTGCCAGCAGTGACCTCGTCCGGGACAGGGGCACAGATACGCAGTATTTT
TRBJ2-5	NA	TRBV11-3	NA	14	CASSSRQAEETQYF	TGTGCCAGCAGCTCCCGACAGGCAGAAGAGACCCAGTACTTC
TRBJ1-4	TRBD1	TRBV2	NA	16	CASSVRTGPINEKLFF	TGTGCCAGCAGTGTTAGGACAGGGCCCATTAATGAAAAACTGTTTTTT
TRBJ2-7	TRBD1	TRBV19	once	13	CASSTGQGLKQYF	TGTGCCAGTAGTACCGGACAGGGGCTCAAGCAGTACTTC
TRBJ2-7	NA	TRBV5-6	NA	13	CASSLANSYEQYF	TGTGCCAGCAGCTTGGCCAATTCCTACGAGCAGTACTTC
TRBJ2-7	TRBD2	TRBV6-6	NA	13	CASTGTSVGEQYF	TGTGCCAGCACCGGAACTAGCGTAGGAGAGCAGTACTTC
TRBJ2-7	TRBD2	TRBV7-2	NA	13	CASSLGGGEEQYF	TGTGCCAGCAGCCTGGGGGGGGGTGAGGAGCAGTACTTC
TRBJ2-7	TRBD1	TRBV4-2	NA	15	CASSQDQGAIGEQYF	TGTGCCAGCAGCCAAGACCAGGGGGCCATTGGCGAGCAGTACTTC
TRBJ2-3	NA	TRBV12-5	NA	15	CASGSPRLLTDTQYF	TGTGCTAGTGGTTCACCTAGACTTCTCACAGATACGCAGTATTTT
TRBJ2-4	TRBD1	TRBV19	NA	17	CASSGTGYPSGKNIQYF	TGTGCCAGTAGTGGGACAGGGTACCCTTCAGGGAAAAACATTCAGTACTTC
TRBJ2-1	NA	TRBV5-8	NA	16	CASSLLVGWSYNEQFF	TGTGCCAGCAGCTTGCTTGTGGGTTGGAGTTACAATGAGCAGTTCTTC
TRBJ2-2	NA	TRBV10-3	few	14	CATSAPLNTGELFF	TGTGCCACTAGCGCCCCCCTCAACACCGGGGAGCTGTTTTTT
TRBJ2-1	TRBD2	TRBV6-1	NA	15	CASSLLAGKDNEQFF	TGTGCCAGCAGTCTACTAGCGGGGAAGGACAATGAGCAGTTCTTC
TRBJ2-2	TRBD2	TRBV13	NA	15	CASSLSPGGTGELFF	TGTGCCAGCAGCTTATCCCCGGGGGGCACCGGGGAGCTGTTTTTT
TRBJ2-7	NA	TRBV29-1	NA	11	CSAGPASEQYF	TGCAGCGCCGGCCCAGCGAGCGAGCAGTACTTC
TRBJ2-7	NA	TRBV4-3	NA	17	CASSQGGPSYLWGEQYF	TGCGCCAGCAGCCAAGGCGGGCCTAGTTATCTCTGGGGCGAGCAGTACTTC
TRBJ2-7	NA	TRBV2	NA	14	CASLEGGRDYEQYF	TGTGCCAGCCTCGAAGGGGGGAGGGACTACGAGCAGTACTTC
TRBJ1-6	NA	TRBV11-3	NA	15	CASSLGIRGGSPLHF	TGTGCCAGCAGCTTAGGTATCCGAGGAGGTTCACCCCTCCACTTT
TRBJ2-3	NA	TRBV4-1	NA	14	CASSQANREDTQYF	TGCGCCAGCAGCCAAGCTAACAGGGAAGATACGCAGTATTTT
TRBJ2-3	TRBD2	TRBV18	NA	16	CASSPVGAGGENTQYF	TGTGCCAGCTCACCTGTCGGCGCGGGGGGCGAGAATACGCAGTATTTT
TRBJ2-5	NA	TRBV5-1	NA	16	CASSLGSGIPQETQYF	TGCGCCAGCAGCCTGGGGTCAGGGATCCCTCAAGAGACCCAGTACTTC
TRBJ1-1	NA	TRBV7-8	NA	15	CASSSDATGYTEAFF	TGTGCCAGCAGCTCCGATGCGACAGGATACACTGAAGCTTTCTTT
TRBJ2-1	TRBD2	TRBV11-3	NA	18	CASSSLAGGPSSYNEQFF	TGTGCCAGCAGCTCACTAGCGGGAGGGCCGAGCTCCTACAATGAGCAGTTCTTC
TRBJ2-5	NA	TRBV27	NA	15	CASSPRLGHQETQYF	TGTGCCAGCAGTCCCCGGCTGGGGCACCAAGAGACCCAGTACTTC
TRBJ1-2	NA	TRBV27	NA	16	CASSLSGAQGNYGYTF	TGTGCCAGCAGTTTATCGGGGGCCCAGGGCAACTATGGCTACACCTTC
TRBJ2-7	NA	TRBV10-3	NA	17	CAISESLTAGPSYEQYF	TGTGCCATCAGTGAGTCCCTTACAGCTGGGCCCTCCTACGAGCAGTACTTC
TRBJ1-2	TRBD1	TRBV28	NA	17	CASSPLLGQGANYGYTF	TGTGCCAGCAGTCCCCTTTTAGGACAGGGGGCGAACTATGGCTACACCTTC
TRBJ1-3	NA	TRBV7-9	few	15	CASEMLGPSGNTIYF	TGTGCCAGCGAAATGTTGGGGCCCTCTGGAAACACCATATATTTT
TRBJ2-7	TRBD1	TRBV5-4	NA	15	CASSPKDRRMYEQYF	TGTGCCAGCAGCCCCAAGGACAGGAGGATGTACGAGCAGTACTTC
TRBJ2-7	TRBD2	TRBV7-9	NA	15	CASSPGLAGGDEQYF	TGTGCCAGCAGCCCGGGACTAGCGGGAGGGGACGAGCAGTACTTC
TRBJ1-2	NA	TRBV9	NA	14	CASSPQGTNYGYTF	TGTGCCAGCAGCCCGCAGGGGACTAACTATGGCTACACCTTC
TRBJ2-2	NA	TRBV2	NA	11	CASAGAGELFF	TGTGCCAGCGCCGGGGCCGGGGAGCTGTTTTTT
TRBJ2-7	NA	TRBV7-2	NA	16	CASSLGWLAYSYEQYF	TGTGCCAGCAGCTTAGGCTGGCTAGCCTACTCCTACGAGCAGTACTTC
TRBJ2-5	TRBD1	TRBV27	NA	16	CASNLKAGTGGGTQYF	TGTGCCAGCAACCTGAAAGCCGGGACAGGGGGGGGGACCCAGTACTTC
TRBJ1-4	NA	TRBV9	NA	14	CASSVADRKEKLFF	TGTGCCAGCAGCGTAGCCGACAGGAAGGAAAAACTGTTTTTT